Shown below are 16 T cell receptor beta chains from a single sample sequenced in a study of breast tumors, draining lymph nodes, adjacent tissues. TCRdb passed the multiplex PCR reads through MiXCR, listing each CDR3 protein once. The sample shows 15,000 to 20,000 distinct CDR3 sequences, 63% of them seen only once. What was sequenced was tumor-adjacent breast tissue. The origin of the receptors is a female donor with breast cancer. Some clones in this sample may be carry-over from other donors' samples.

This clonotype was picked up many times. A single base separates this from a much larger clone, so it may be a read error. This chain joins TRBV6-1 and TRBJ1-2; 12 nucleotides align to TRBD1. Trimming at V came to 5 bases and at J to 5 bases, leaving 9 bases not matched to a gene. The CDR3 sequence is 16 residues long. Germline V gives CDR1 MNHNS, CDR2 SASEGT. The CDR3 loop is CASSQGQGAIIYGYTF. In DNA, the CDR3 is TGTGCCAGCAGTCAGGGACAGGGGGCTATAATTTATGGCTACACCTTC.

This clonotype was detected many times. This rearrangement joins TRBV6-2 or TRBV6-3 to TRBJ1-1, with D uncertain. The length of the CDR3 is 15 residues. Germline CDR1 and CDR2: MNHEY and SVGEGT. V was trimmed by 5 bases and J by 3 bases, leaving 16 bases between them. The CDR3 sequence: CASSTYGRADTEAFF. The CDR3 region has the DNA TGTGCCAGCAGTACCTACGGGAGAGCGGACACTGAAGCTTTCTTT.

V gene TRBV7-2 combines with J gene TRBJ2-3; D remains ambiguous. Trimming pared 1 base from V and 4 bases from J, leaving 6 bases between. CDR1 and CDR2 (germline): SGHTA, FQGNSA. The CDR3 is made up of 13 amino acids. CDR3 protein: CASSLGGADTQYF. For the CDR3, the DNA is TGTGCCAGCAGCTTAGGGGGTGCAGATACGCAGTATTTT.

This clonotype was observed at least ten times. Given a much more abundant clone one base away, this may be a read error. This sequence joins TRBV27 and TRBJ2-4; TRBD1 is a possible D gene (6 bases). V shed 6 bases and J shed 3 bases, with 21 bases lying between them. Germline CDR1 is MNHEY and CDR2 is SMNVEV (reference sequence). The CDR3 is 17 residues long. CDR3 protein: CASSPPGQGRGKNIQYF. The DNA of the CDR3 is TGTGCCAGCAGCCCCCCCGGCCAGGGCAGGGGCAAAAACATTCAGTACTTC.

This chain links TRBV12-3 or TRBV12-4 with TRBJ1-3, with 9 bases fitting TRBD1. V trimming: 6 bases; J trimming: 3 bases; junction bases outside the gene matches: 6. This CDR3 spans 15 amino acids. The CDR3 region is CASRRQGENGNTIYF. The CDR3, as DNA: TGTGCCAGCAGGCGACAGGGGGAAAATGGAAACACCATATATTTT.

The chain carries TRBV9 and TRBJ2-7; 9 bases are shared with TRBD1. Germline-derived CDR1 and CDR2 are SGDLS and YYNGEE. The CDR3 totals 15 residues. V lost 0 bases to trimming and J lost 1 base; unmatched junction nucleotides: 2. The CDR3 here is CASSVGGQGSYEQYF. CDR3 DNA: TGTGCCAGCAGCGTAGGGGGACAGGGTTCCTACGAGCAGTACTTC.

This clonotype was counted between two and nine times. CDR3 in amino acids: CASSPGPGGNTIYF. In DNA, the CDR3 is TGTGCCAGCAGTCCGGGGCCAGGGGGAAACACCATATATTTT. V is TRBV6-5 and J is TRBJ1-3, with D tentatively TRBD1 (5 bases). Trimming removed 5 bases at V and 4 bases at J, with 12 bases between. Germline lookup yields CDR1 MNHEY and CDR2 SVGAGI. This CDR3 contains 14 residues.

This clonotype was found many times. This chain links TRBV6-1 with TRBJ2-2; a weak D match, TRBD2 (5 bases). V gave up 11 bases and J gave up 1 base, with 14 bases separating them. The germline V gene encodes CDR1 MNHNS and CDR2 SASEGT. The CDR3 runs 14 residues. CDR3 loop: CALSRALNTGELFF. DNA for the CDR3: TGTGCCCTTTCGCGGGCCCTGAACACCGGGGAGCTGTTTTTT.

This clonotype showed up just a few times. A much bigger clone sits one base away, suggesting this may be a read error. This chain joins TRBV7-9 and TRBJ2-4; TRBD1 is a possible D gene (5 bases). The CDR3 contains 15 residues. Germline CDR1 SEHNR, CDR2 FQNEAQ (reference sequence). CDR3 protein: CASSRQIGAKNIQRF. The CDR3 nucleotides read TGTGCCAGCAGCAGACAGATAGGTGCCAAAAACATTCAGCGCTTC.

The CDR3 DNA reads as TGTGCCAGCAGTTTGAGGGACAGCGGCTACACCTTC. This encodes CASSLRDSGYTF. This chain uses TRBV12-3 or TRBV12-4 with TRBJ1-2; 7 nucleotides match TRBD1. V was pared by 3 bases and J by 8 bases, with 3 bases of the junction left unmatched. The CDR3 length is 12 residues.

This rearrangement joins TRBV7-9 to TRBJ2-1, with 9 bases fitting TRBD2. This CDR3 is built from 16 residues. CDR1 is SEHNR, CDR2 FQNEAQ, per germline (reference sequence). Trimming cost V 2 bases and J 4 bases; bases outside gene matches: 6. CDR3 protein: CASSLRGLAGYNEQFF. CDR3 coding DNA: TGTGCCAGCAGCTTAAGGGGTCTAGCGGGATACAATGAGCAGTTCTTC. Using reference TRBV7-9 and TRBJ2-1 for the parts outside the CDR3, the full variable domain is DTGVSQNPRHKITKRGQNVTFRCDPISEHNRLYWYRQTLGQGPEFLTYFQNEAQLEKSRLLSDRFSAERPKGSFSTLEIQRTEQGDSAMYLCASSLRGLAGYNEQFFGPGTRLTVL.

J is TRBJ2-1 and V is TRBV7-9, with 9 bases that match TRBD1. V lost 5 bases and J lost 6; bases outside the gene matches: 8. CDR1 and CDR2 from the germline V gene are SEHNR and FQNEAQ (reference sequence). This CDR3 is 15 amino acids long. The CDR3 loop reads CASSLTGGKGNEQFF. CDR3 bases: TGTGCCAGCAGCCTGACAGGGGGTAAGGGCAATGAGCAGTTCTTC.

CDR3 coding DNA: TGTGCCAGTAAGGATAGGGGGCGAGGGAATGGCTACACCTTC. This gives the protein CASKDRGRGNGYTF. The chain is built from TRBV2 and TRBJ1-2, with 7 bases matching TRBD1. This CDR3 spans 14 amino acids. The germline V gene has CDR1 SNHLY and CDR2 FYNNEI. V was pared by 9 bases and J by 6 bases, with 13 bases of the junction left unmatched.

The chain is built from TRBV10-3 and TRBJ1-4, with 8 bases lining up with TRBD1. Germline-derived CDR1 and CDR2 are ENHRY and SYGVKD. V lost 5 bases and J lost 8; bases outside the gene matches: 13. The CDR3 is 16 residues long. For the CDR3, the DNA is TGTGCCATCAGTTCGGACAGGGATAAGAGGGGGGAAAAACTGTTTTTT. It specifies CAISSDRDKRGEKLFF.

This clonotype came up a few times. The genes are TRBV5-4 and TRBJ1-6; 7 bases agree with TRBD1. Germline CDR1 SGHNT, CDR2 YYREEE (reference sequence). CDR3 length equals 14 residues. J lost 9 bases, V lost 5 bases, and 8 bases had no gene match. This chain's CDR3 is CASRGTVGGSPLHF. In nucleotides, the CDR3 is TGTGCCAGCAGAGGGACAGTCGGGGGTTCACCCCTCCACTTT.

By share, this clonotype ranks as medium-sized. The chain links TRBV6-6 to TRBJ2-7, with 8 bases aligning to TRBD1. The CDR3 totals 14 residues. J lost 2 bases, V lost 5 bases, and 5 bases had no gene match. CDR1 MNHNY and CDR2 SVGAGI come from the germline V gene (reference sequence). CDR3 in amino acids: CASSRTGGTYEQYF. CDR3 coding DNA: TGTGCCAGCAGTCGTACAGGGGGGACCTACGAGCAGTACTTC.